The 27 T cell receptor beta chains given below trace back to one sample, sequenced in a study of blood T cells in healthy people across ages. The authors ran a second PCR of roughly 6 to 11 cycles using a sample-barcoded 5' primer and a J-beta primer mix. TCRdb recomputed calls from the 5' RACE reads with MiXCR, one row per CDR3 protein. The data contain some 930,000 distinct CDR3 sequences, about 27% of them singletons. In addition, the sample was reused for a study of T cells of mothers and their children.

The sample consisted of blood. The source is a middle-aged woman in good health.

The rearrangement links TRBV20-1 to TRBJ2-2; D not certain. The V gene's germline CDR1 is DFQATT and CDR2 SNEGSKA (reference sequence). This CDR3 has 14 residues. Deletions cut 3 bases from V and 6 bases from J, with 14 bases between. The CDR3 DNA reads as TGCAGTGCTAGTTCATCAGCCCGTCCCGGGGAGCTGTTTTTT. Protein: CSASSSARPGELFF.

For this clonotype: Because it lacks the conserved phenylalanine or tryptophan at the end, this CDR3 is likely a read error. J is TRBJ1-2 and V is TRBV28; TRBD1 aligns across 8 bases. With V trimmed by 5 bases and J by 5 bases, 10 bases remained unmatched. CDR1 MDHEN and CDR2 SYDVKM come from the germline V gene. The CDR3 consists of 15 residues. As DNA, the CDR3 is TGTGCCAGCAGTCCGTCGACAGGGGCGAGATATGGCTACACCCTC. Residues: CASSPSTGARYGYTL.

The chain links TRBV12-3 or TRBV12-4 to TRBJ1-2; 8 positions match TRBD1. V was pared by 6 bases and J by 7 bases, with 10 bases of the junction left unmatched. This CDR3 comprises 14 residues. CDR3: CASSLTGQGGGYTF. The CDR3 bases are TGTGCCAGCAGCCTTACTGGACAGGGTGGTGGCTACACCTTC.

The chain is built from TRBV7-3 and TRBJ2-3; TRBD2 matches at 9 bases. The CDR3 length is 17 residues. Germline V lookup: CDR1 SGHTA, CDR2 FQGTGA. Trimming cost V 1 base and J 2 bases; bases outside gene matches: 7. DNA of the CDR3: TGTGCCAGCAGCTTAAACATACGGACTAGCGACACAGATACGCAGTATTTT. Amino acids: CASSLNIRTSDTDTQYF.

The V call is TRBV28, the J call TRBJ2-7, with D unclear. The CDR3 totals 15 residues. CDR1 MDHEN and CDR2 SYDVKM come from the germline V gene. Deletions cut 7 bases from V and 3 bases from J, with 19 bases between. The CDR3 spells CASTRHSSAIYEQYF. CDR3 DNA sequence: TGTGCCAGCACCCGACATAGCAGTGCCATCTACGAGCAGTACTTC.

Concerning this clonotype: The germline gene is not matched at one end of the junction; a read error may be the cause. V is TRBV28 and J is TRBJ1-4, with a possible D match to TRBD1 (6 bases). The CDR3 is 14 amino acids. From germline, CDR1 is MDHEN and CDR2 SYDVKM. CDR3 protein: CASVRGGENEKRFF. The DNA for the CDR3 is TGTGCCAGCGTTCGTGGGGGCGAAAATGAAAAACGGTTTTTT. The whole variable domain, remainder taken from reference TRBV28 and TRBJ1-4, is DVKVTQSSRYLVKRTGEKVFLECVQDMDHENMFWYRQDPGLGLRLIYFSYDVKMKEKGDIPEGYSVSREKKERFSLILESASTNQTSMYLCASVRGGENEKRFFGSGTQLSVL.

In DNA form, the CDR3 reads TGCGCCAGCAGCGAGACAGGAAACTCTGGAAACACCATATATTTT. Protein: CASSETGNSGNTIYF. V and J are TRBV5-1 and TRBJ1-3, with D possibly being TRBD1 (6 bases). V lost 4 bases to trimming and J lost 0 bases, with 11 bases between them. This CDR3 contains 15 residues. Germline V lookup: CDR1 SGHRS, CDR2 YFSETQ.

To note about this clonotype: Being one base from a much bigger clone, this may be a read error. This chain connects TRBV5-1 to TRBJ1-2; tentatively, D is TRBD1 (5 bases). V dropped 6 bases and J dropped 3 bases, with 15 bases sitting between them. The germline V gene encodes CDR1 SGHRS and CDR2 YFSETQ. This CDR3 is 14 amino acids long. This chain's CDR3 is CASKRAGWDYGYTF. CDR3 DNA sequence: TGCGCCAGCAAGAGGGCAGGGTGGGACTATGGCTACACCTTC. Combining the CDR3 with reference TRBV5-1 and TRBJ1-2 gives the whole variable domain KAGVTQTPRYLIKTRGQQVTLSCSPISGHRSVSWYQQTPGQGLQFLFEYFSETQRNKGNFPGRFSGRQFSNSRSEMNVSTLELGDSALYLCASKRAGWDYGYTFGSGTRLTVV.

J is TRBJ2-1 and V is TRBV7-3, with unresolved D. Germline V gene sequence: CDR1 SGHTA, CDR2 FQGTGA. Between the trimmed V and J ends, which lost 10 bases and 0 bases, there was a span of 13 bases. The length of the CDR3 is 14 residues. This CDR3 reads CANNPYGSYNEQFF. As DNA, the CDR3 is TGTGCCAACAACCCCTATGGCTCCTACAATGAGCAGTTCTTC.

CDR3 loop: CSADGQGSGDTQYF. In DNA, the CDR3 is TGCAGTGCGGATGGACAGGGCTCTGGAGATACGCAGTATTTT. The rearrangement uses TRBV20-1 and TRBJ2-3, with TRBD1 matching 8 bases. Germline V lookup: CDR1 DFQATT, CDR2 SNEGSKA (reference sequence). The CDR3 loop spans 14 amino acids. V shed 6 bases, J shed 5 bases, and the junction held 10 bases outside the gene matches.

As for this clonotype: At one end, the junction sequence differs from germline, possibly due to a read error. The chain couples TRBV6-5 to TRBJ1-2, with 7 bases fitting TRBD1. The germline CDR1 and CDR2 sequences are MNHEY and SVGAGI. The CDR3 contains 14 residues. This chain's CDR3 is CASSWTGGSNGHTF. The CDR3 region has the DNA TGTGCCAGCAGCTGGACAGGAGGGTCGAATGGCCACACCTTC.

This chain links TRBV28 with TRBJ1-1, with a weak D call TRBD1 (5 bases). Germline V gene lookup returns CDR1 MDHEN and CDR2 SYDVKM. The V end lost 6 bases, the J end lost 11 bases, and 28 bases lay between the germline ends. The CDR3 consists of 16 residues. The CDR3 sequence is CASSQPGGAASRRAFF. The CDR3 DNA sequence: TGTGCCAGCAGCCAACCGGGAGGGGCCGCCAGCCGAAGGGCTTTCTTT. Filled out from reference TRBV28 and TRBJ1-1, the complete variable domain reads DVKVTQSSRYLVKRTGEKVFLECVQDMDHENMFWYRQDPGLGLRLIYFSYDVKMKEKGDIPEGYSVSREKKERFSLILESASTNQTSMYLCASSQPGGAASRRAFFGQGTRLTVV.

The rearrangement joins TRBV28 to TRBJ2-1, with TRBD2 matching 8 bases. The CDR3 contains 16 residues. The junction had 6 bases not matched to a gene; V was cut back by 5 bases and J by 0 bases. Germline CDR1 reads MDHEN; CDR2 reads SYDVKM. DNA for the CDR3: TGTGCCAGCAGTCAGCCCGGGAGGGGCTCCTACAATGAGCAGTTCTTC. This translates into CASSQPGRGSYNEQFF.

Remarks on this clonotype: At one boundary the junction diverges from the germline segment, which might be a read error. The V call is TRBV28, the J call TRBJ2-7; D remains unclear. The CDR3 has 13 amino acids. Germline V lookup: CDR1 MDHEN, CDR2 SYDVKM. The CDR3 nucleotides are TGTGCCAGCAGCCCGAGTGAACACTACGAGAAGTACTTC. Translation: CASSPSEHYEKYF.

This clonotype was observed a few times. The CDR3 DNA follows: TGCAGCGGCCGGACAGGGGCACACACAGATACGCAGTATTTT. Residues: CSGRTGAHTDTQYF. This rearrangement joins TRBV29-1 to TRBJ2-3, with TRBD1 identical over 9 bases. The length of the CDR3 is 14 residues. The ends lost 7 bases at V and 2 bases at J; junction bases unmatched: 7. Germline V CDR1 and CDR2: SQVTM, ANQGSEA.

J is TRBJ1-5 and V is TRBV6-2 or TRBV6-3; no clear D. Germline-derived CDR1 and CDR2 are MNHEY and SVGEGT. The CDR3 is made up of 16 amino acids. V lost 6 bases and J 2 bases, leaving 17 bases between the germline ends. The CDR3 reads CASRSSGAGGNQPQHF. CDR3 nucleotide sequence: TGTGCCAGCAGAAGTTCAGGAGCTGGCGGCAATCAGCCCCAGCATTTT.

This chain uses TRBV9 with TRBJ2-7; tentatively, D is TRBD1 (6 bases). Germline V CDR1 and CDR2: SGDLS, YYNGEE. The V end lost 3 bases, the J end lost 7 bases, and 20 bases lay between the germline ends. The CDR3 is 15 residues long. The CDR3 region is CASSGGPGTPREQYF. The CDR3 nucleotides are TGTGCCAGCAGCGGCGGTCCCGGGACACCCAGGGAGCAGTACTTC.

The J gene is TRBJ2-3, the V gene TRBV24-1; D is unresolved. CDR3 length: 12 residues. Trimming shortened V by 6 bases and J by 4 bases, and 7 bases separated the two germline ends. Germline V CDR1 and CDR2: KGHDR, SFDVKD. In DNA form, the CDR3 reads TGTGCCACCAGTAAAGGGCCAGATACGCAGTATTTT. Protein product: CATSKGPDTQYF.

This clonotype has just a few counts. CDR3 nucleotides: TGTGCCAGCAGTTTAGGGACGGTAGATTACTCACCCCTCCACTTT. Residues: CASSLGTVDYSPLHF. This rearrangement joins TRBV27 to TRBJ1-6; D is possibly TRBD1 (5 bases). Trimming removed 2 bases at V and 10 bases at J, with 15 bases between. CDR1 is MNHEY and CDR2 is SMNVEV in the germline V gene (reference sequence). The CDR3 runs 15 residues.

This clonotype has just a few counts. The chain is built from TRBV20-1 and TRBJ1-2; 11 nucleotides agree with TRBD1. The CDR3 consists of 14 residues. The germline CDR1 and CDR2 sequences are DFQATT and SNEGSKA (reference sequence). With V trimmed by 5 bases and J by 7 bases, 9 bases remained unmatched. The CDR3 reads CSAQGGQGGAGYTF. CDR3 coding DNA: TGCAGTGCTCAGGGGGGACAGGGGGGCGCTGGCTACACCTTC.

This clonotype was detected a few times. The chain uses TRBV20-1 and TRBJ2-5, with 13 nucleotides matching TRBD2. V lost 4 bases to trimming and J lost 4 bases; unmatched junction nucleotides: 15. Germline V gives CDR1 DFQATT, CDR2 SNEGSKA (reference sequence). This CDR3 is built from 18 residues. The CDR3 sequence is CSATVSGTSGAQGETQYF. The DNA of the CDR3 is TGCAGTGCTACAGTTTCCGGGACTAGCGGGGCGCAAGGAGAGACCCAGTACTTC.

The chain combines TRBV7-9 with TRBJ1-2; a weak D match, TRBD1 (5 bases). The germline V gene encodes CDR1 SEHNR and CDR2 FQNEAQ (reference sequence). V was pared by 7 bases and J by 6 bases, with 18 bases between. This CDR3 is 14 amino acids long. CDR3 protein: CASTEQDGVDGYTF. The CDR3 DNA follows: TGTGCCAGCACCGAACAGGACGGGGTGGATGGCTACACCTTC.

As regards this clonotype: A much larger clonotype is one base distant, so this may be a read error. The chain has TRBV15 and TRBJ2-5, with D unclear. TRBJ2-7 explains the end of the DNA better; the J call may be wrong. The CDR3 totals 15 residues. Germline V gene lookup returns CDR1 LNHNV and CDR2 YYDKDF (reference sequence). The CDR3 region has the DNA TGTGCCACCAGCAGAGAGAAGGGTAATTTGGTCGAGCAGTACTTC. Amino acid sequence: CATSREKGNLVEQYF.

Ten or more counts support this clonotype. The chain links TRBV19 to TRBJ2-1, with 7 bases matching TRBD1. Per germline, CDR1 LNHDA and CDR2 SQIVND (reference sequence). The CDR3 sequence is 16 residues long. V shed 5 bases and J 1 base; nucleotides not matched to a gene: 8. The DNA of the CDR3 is TGTGCCAGTAGTTCCATACAGGGGATGTCCTACAATGAGCAGTTCTTC. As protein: CASSSIQGMSYNEQFF.

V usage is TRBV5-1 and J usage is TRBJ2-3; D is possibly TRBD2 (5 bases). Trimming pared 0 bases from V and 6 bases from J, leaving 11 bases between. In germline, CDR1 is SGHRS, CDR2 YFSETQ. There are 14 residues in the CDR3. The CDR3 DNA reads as TGCGCCAGCAGCTTGGCCCTAGCAGAGGATACGCAGTATTTT. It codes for CASSLALAEDTQYF.

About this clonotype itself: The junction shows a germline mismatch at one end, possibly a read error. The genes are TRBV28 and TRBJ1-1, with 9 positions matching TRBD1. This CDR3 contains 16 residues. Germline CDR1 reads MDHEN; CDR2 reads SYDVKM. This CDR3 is CASSLWGTGMNTEAFF. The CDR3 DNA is TGCGCCAGCAGTTTATGGGGGACAGGGATGAACACTGAAGCTTTCTTT.

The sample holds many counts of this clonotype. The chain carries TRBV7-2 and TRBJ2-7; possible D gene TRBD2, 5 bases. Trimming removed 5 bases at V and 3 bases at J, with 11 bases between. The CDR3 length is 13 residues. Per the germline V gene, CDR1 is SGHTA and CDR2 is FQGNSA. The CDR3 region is CASSAIRGYEQYF. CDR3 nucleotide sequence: TGTGCCAGCAGCGCCATCCGGGGCTACGAGCAGTACTTC.